One sample yielded the 29 T cell receptor beta chains listed below, sequenced in a study of T cells expressing NK-cell markers. TCRdb reprocessed the 5' RACE reads, keeping one entry per CDR3 protein, no DNA. The sample has 150,000 or so distinct CDR3 sequences. The sample comprised blood T cells: a sorted CD56 or NKG2C T cell subset, CD4+ or CD8+ T cells, or bulk PBMC T cells (not recorded which). Source of these receptors: a woman aged 50 to 60 in good health.

The J gene is TRBJ1-1, the V gene TRBV13; TCRdb's D call, TRBD1, is unchecked because there is no DNA. This CDR3 region has 15 residues. The germline V gene encodes CDR1 PRHDT and CDR2 FYEKMQ (reference sequence). CDR3 amino acids: CASSLYRGGNTEAFF.

This chain uses TRBV19 with TRBJ1-1; no DNA is available, so the TRBD1 call from TCRdb remains unchecked. Germline CDR1 and CDR2: LNHDA and SQIVND (reference sequence). This CDR3 is built from 13 residues. The CDR3 sequence: CASSMGQGTEAFF.

This CDR3 reads CATRGMTETQYF. This chain joins TRBV15 and TRBJ2-5. Germline CDR1 is LNHNV and CDR2 is YYDKDF (reference sequence). The CDR3 totals 12 residues. Full variable domain (outside the CDR3, taken from reference TRBV15 and TRBJ2-5): DAMVIQNPRYQVTQFGKPVTLSCSQTLNHNVMYWYQQKSSQAPKLLFHYYDKDFNNEADTPDNFQSRRPNTSFCFLDIRSPGLGDTAMYLCATRGMTETQYFGPGTRLLVL.

The chain recombines TRBV12-3 or TRBV12-4 with TRBJ2-3; checking the TCRdb D call of TRBD2 is not possible without DNA. This CDR3 region has 14 residues. The chain's CDR3 is CASSPGGPRDTQYF.

CDR3 loop: CSARRTSGIYNEQFF. The chain links TRBV20-1 to TRBJ2-1; TCRdb picks TRBD2, but there is no DNA to check that call. In germline, CDR1 is DFQATT, CDR2 SNEGSKA (reference sequence). CDR3 size: 15 residues.

The J gene is TRBJ2-3, the V gene TRBV24-1; TCRdb names TRBD2, which stays unverified in the absence of DNA. This CDR3 contains 17 residues. Germline V lookup: CDR1 KGHDR, CDR2 SFDVKD. The chain's CDR3 is CATSDPLRSGFTDTQYF.

The chain recombines TRBV29-1 with TRBJ2-7; no DNA is available, so the TRBD2 call from TCRdb remains unchecked. CDR3 length: 13 amino acids. Germline V gene sequence: CDR1 SQVTM, CDR2 ANQGSEA. CDR3 in amino acids: CSVHVGGEAEQYF.

This chain connects TRBV29-1 to TRBJ1-1; as DNA is missing, the TRBD1 call by TCRdb cannot be tested. Germline-derived CDR1 and CDR2 are SQVTM and ANQGSEA. This CDR3 has 11 amino acids. CDR3 amino acids: CSARQLPEAFF.

V usage is TRBV5-1 and J usage is TRBJ2-2. The CDR3 length is 15 residues. Germline V CDR1 and CDR2: SGHRS, YFSETQ. CDR3: CASSQAFANTGELFF.

The chain couples TRBV5-1 to TRBJ1-1; there is no DNA to check the TCRdb D call of TRBD1. Germline CDR1 SGHRS, CDR2 YFSETQ. The CDR3 consists of 15 residues. The CDR3 loop is CASSLVGPPNTEAFF. Drawing the rest from reference TRBV5-1 and TRBJ1-1, the complete variable domain is KAGVTQTPRYLIKTRGQQVTLSCSPISGHRSVSWYQQTPGQGLQFLFEYFSETQRNKGNFPGRFSGRQFSNSRSEMNVSTLELGDSALYLCASSLVGPPNTEAFFGQGTRLTVV.

V and J are TRBV7-3 and TRBJ2-1; TCRdb lists TRBD1, though no DNA is available to test this call. CDR3 length equals 14 residues. CDR1 is SGHTA and CDR2 is FQGTGA in the germline V gene. The CDR3 protein is CASSPGAPGNEQFF.

The J gene is TRBJ1-1, the V gene TRBV15. The germline gives CDR1 LNHNV, CDR2 YYDKDF (reference sequence). This CDR3 spans 12 amino acids. The CDR3 is CATGFENTEAFF.

V and J are TRBV6-5 and TRBJ2-1. Germline CDR1 and CDR2: MNHEY and SVGAGI. This CDR3 has 14 residues. The CDR3: CASSYGGYNNEQFF.

The chain recombines TRBV7-2 with TRBJ2-7; absent DNA, TCRdb's TRBD1 call cannot be checked. Per germline, CDR1 SGHTA and CDR2 FQGNSA. This CDR3 has 14 amino acids. Here the CDR3 reads CASSLGEGALEQYF.

V usage is TRBV6-5 and J usage is TRBJ1-2; TCRdb outputs TRBD1, but without DNA this stays unchecked. Per the germline V gene, CDR1 is MNHEY and CDR2 is SVGAGI. The CDR3 sequence is 12 residues long. CDR3 sequence reads: CASSGQGVGYTF.

The chain links TRBV3-1 to TRBJ1-5; TCRdb designates TRBD1, a call that cannot be tested without DNA. The CDR3 extends over 15 amino acids. Germline CDR1 is LGHDT and CDR2 is YNNKEL (reference sequence). CDR3 loop: CASSPSRDVDQPQHF.

The V gene is TRBV6-5, the J gene TRBJ1-1; TCRdb's assignment of TRBD1 cannot be checked, as there is no DNA. CDR1 and CDR2 (germline): MNHEY, SVGAGI. The CDR3 extends over 12 amino acids. The CDR3 is CASGGHDTEAFF.

This chain's CDR3 is CASSPRPLSTGETDTQYF. The V call is TRBV9, the J call TRBJ2-3; the D gene TCRdb calls, TRBD1, cannot be checked with no DNA. The CDR3 has 18 residues. From germline, CDR1 is SGDLS and CDR2 YYNGEE. The whole variable domain, remainder taken from reference TRBV9 and TRBJ2-3, is DSGVTQTPKHLITATGQRVTLRCSPRSGDLSVYWYQQSLDQGLQFLIQYYNGEERAKGNILERFSAQQFPDLHSELNLSSLELGDSALYFCASSPRPLSTGETDTQYFGPGTRLTVL.

The chain employs TRBV29-1 and TRBJ2-2; TCRdb reports TRBD2, a call that lacks DNA to check it against. The CDR3 length is 14 residues. The germline V gene has CDR1 SQVTM and CDR2 ANQGSEA. CDR3 residues: CSVIGTSGSRELFF.

The chain employs TRBV11-3 and TRBJ2-1. The CDR3 spans 14 residues. Germline lookup yields CDR1 SGHNT and CDR2 YENEEA. CDR3 residues: CASSLVGFKNEQFF.

This chain uses TRBV4-2 with TRBJ2-3; lacking DNA, the TRBD2 call made by TCRdb goes unchecked. The CDR3 length is 16 residues. Germline CDR1 is LGHNA and CDR2 is YNFKEQ. The CDR3: CASSPPEGRNTDTQYF.

The V gene is TRBV24-1, the J gene TRBJ2-1; TCRdb returns TRBD1, unconfirmable since there is no DNA. Germline loops: CDR1 KGHDR, CDR2 SFDVKD. The CDR3 consists of 20 residues. The CDR3 loop is CATSDAPGTGEIGSNNEQFF.

Here the CDR3 reads CASSGPTRTRANYGYTF. J is TRBJ1-2 and V is TRBV25-1. The germline gives CDR1 MGHDK, CDR2 SYGVNS. The length of the CDR3 is 17 residues.

CDR3 region: CASSFQPLETQYF. This chain connects TRBV12-3 or TRBV12-4 to TRBJ2-5. The CDR3 covers 13 residues.

The rearrangement joins TRBV5-1 to TRBJ1-1. CDR3 length: 15 amino acids. Germline V gene lookup returns CDR1 SGHRS and CDR2 YFSETQ. CDR3 region: CASSLNEGLSTEAFF.

J is TRBJ2-1 and V is TRBV3-1; TCRdb names TRBD2, which stays unverified in the absence of DNA. Germline-derived CDR1 and CDR2 are LGHDT and YNNKEL (reference sequence). The CDR3 runs 16 residues. CDR3 sequence reads: CASSQDFPLVSDEQFF.

The CDR3 sequence: CASKLGGELFF. V is TRBV12-3 or TRBV12-4 and J is TRBJ2-2. The CDR3 spans 11 residues.

This chain connects TRBV29-1 to TRBJ2-1; without DNA, the TCRdb call of TRBD1 cannot be checked. The CDR3 contains 11 residues. Germline assignment: CDR1 SQVTM and CDR2 ANQGSEA. The CDR3: CSGGQGNEQFF.

The rearrangement links TRBV6-2 or TRBV6-3 to TRBJ1-4. This CDR3 comprises 15 residues. The V gene's germline CDR1 is MNHEY and CDR2 SVGEGT. The CDR3 protein is CASSYEGEVNEKLFF.